The sequence of this TCR beta chain was determined in a study of cytomegalovirus exposure and HLA in healthy donors. Details on this clone: What it binds is not known.

Profiling relied on immunoSEQ multiplex PCR, and the TCRdb table lists in-frame clones only, not all of them. Found here are about 72,000 clones, 94% of them singletons; the top ten hold 1.5% to 2%. Overall study results and limits: According to the study, roughly 160 TCR beta chains were cytomegalovirus-associated.

The donors were part of the roughly 120-subject validation cohort, which stood apart from the approximately 700-subject first cohort. The V gene's germline CDR1 is SGHNT and CDR2 YYREEE (reference sequence). The CDR3 runs to 16 residues. The ends were cut back, 3 bases at V and 2 bases at J, with 16 bases in the middle. This sequence joins TRBV5-4 and TRBJ2-3; no firm D call. The receptor was isolated from a woman between 18 and 29 years old in good health and CMV-seropositive. The sample comprised PBMCs. As DNA, the CDR3 is TGTGCCAGCAGCTCAGTCAGTGCACAGACCACAGATACGCAGTATTTT. This encodes CASSSVSAQTTDTQYF. The whole variable domain, remainder taken from reference TRBV5-4 and TRBJ2-3, is ETGVTQSPTHLIKTRGQQVTLRCSSQSGHNTVSWYQQALGQGPQFIFQYYREEENGRGNFPPRFSGLQFPNYSSELNVNALELDDSALYLCASSSVSAQTTDTQYFGPGTRLTVL.